This passage covers 13 T cell receptor beta chains from one sample sequenced in a study of blood T cell repertoires in COVID-19. Generated by immunoSEQ multiplex PCR, the TCRdb table keeps only in-frame clones and is missing some. The table lists a few hundred thousand clones, 80% to 90% of them singletons. The sample consisted of peripheral blood. These receptors all stem from a woman aged 50 to 60 with acute or convalescent COVID-19.

This chain connects TRBV9 to TRBJ2-5, with D maybe TRBD1 (7 bases). The CDR3 has 15 amino acids. The V end lost 0 bases, the J end lost 1 base, and 10 bases lay between the germline ends. CDR1 and CDR2 (germline): SGDLS, YYNGEE. CDR3 sequence reads: CASSVVQGGQETQYF. CDR3 sequence (DNA): TGTGCCAGCAGCGTAGTTCAGGGGGGCCAAGAGACCCAGTACTTC.

This chain joins TRBV14 and TRBJ2-7; maybe TRBD2 (5 bases). This CDR3 is 13 amino acids long. With 4 bases removed from V and 1 base from J, the gap between germline ends came to 8 bases. Germline V gene sequence: CDR1 SGHDN, CDR2 FVKESK. CDR3 in amino acids: CASSPPGSYEQYF. In DNA, the CDR3 is TGTGCCAGCAGCCCCCCGGGGTCCTACGAGCAGTACTTC. Complete variable domain (other parts from reference TRBV14 and TRBJ2-7): EAGVTQFPSHSVIEKGQTVTLRCDPISGHDNLYWYRRVMGKEIKFLLHFVKESKQDESGMPNNRFLAERTGGTYSTLKVQPAELEDSGVYFCASSPPGSYEQYFGPGTRLTVT.

The chain employs TRBV9 and TRBJ2-1, with TRBD2 matching 7 bases. Germline-derived CDR1 and CDR2 are SGDLS and YYNGEE. This CDR3 spans 15 amino acids. V lost 3 bases, J lost 8 bases, and 11 bases stayed unmatched. The CDR3 DNA reads as TGTGCCAGCAGCGCTGTGGGGGGGAATATCTATGAGCAGTTCTTC. This encodes CASSAVGGNIYEQFF.

V and J are TRBV18 and TRBJ2-7, with 11 bases that match TRBD2. The junction had 8 bases not matched to a gene; V was cut back by 3 bases and J by 1 base. CDR1 is KGHSH, CDR2 LQKENI, per germline. The CDR3 is made up of 17 amino acids. For the CDR3, the DNA is TGTGCCAGCTCACCCCCGGCTGGGACTAGCGGTTCCTACGAGCAGTACTTC. The encoded protein is CASSPPAGTSGSYEQYF.

As to this clone: Other DNA sequences from this sample encode an identical CDR3 as well. The chain recombines TRBV19 with TRBJ1-1, with D possibly matching TRBD1 (6 bases). V lost 7 bases, J lost 1 base, and 10 bases lay in between. The CDR3 runs 13 residues. Germline V lookup: CDR1 LNHDA, CDR2 SQIVND (reference sequence). The CDR3 DNA reads as TGTGCCAGTACCCGGACAGCGAACACTGAAGCTTTCTTT. Residues: CASTRTANTEAFF.

The V call is TRBV6-5, the J call TRBJ1-4, with 10 bases matching TRBD1. This CDR3 has 14 residues. V was pared by 6 bases and J by 6 bases, with 4 bases of the junction left unmatched. The V gene's germline CDR1 is MNHEY and CDR2 SVGAGI. CDR3 residues: CASSPTGGDEKLFF. CDR3 DNA sequence: TGTGCCAGCAGCCCGACAGGGGGCGATGAAAAACTGTTTTTT.

The J gene is TRBJ2-3, the V gene TRBV6-5; TRBD1 matches at 7 bases. The length of the CDR3 is 16 residues. The germline V gene encodes CDR1 MNHEY and CDR2 SVGAGI. V shed 0 bases, J shed 2 bases, and the junction held 5 bases outside the gene matches. The CDR3 region has the DNA TGTGCCAGCAGTTACTCGGCAGGGGGTTTCACAGATACGCAGTATTTT. It yields the protein CASSYSAGGFTDTQYF.

The rearrangement uses TRBV3-1 (or the pseudogene TRBV3-2) and TRBJ2-3, with 7 nucleotides matching TRBD2. The V segment lost 4 bases and the J segment 3 bases; nucleotides outside the gene matches: 13. The CDR3 loop spans 17 amino acids. Germline CDR1 and CDR2: LGHDT and YNNKEL (reference sequence). The CDR3 reads CASSRSRTRLGTDTQYF. Written as DNA, the CDR3 is TGTGCCAGCAGCCGGTCCCGGACTAGATTAGGGACAGATACGCAGTATTTT.

J is TRBJ1-5 and V is TRBV12-3 or TRBV12-4; 7 bases fit TRBD1. Trimming at V came to 5 bases and at J to 6 bases, leaving 4 bases not matched to a gene. The CDR3 has 13 residues. CDR3 region: CASSPDRVQPQHF. The CDR3 nucleotides are TGTGCCAGCAGTCCAGACAGGGTTCAGCCCCAGCATTTT.

Comments on this clone: Other nucleotide sequences from this sample produce the same CDR3. This rearrangement joins TRBV7-9 to TRBJ1-1, with unresolved D. Trimming removed 1 base from V and 4 bases from J, with 13 bases in between. This CDR3 has 15 residues. Per the germline V gene, CDR1 is SEHNR and CDR2 is FQNEAQ (reference sequence). The CDR3 DNA sequence: TGTGCCAGCAGCTTAGGAGGAGGGCGTGGCACTGAAGCTTTCTTT. It yields the protein CASSLGGGRGTEAFF.

The chain links TRBV19 to TRBJ2-1; 9 bases match TRBD1. The CDR3 extends over 13 amino acids. Germline loops: CDR1 LNHDA, CDR2 SQIVND (reference sequence). The junction had 3 bases not matched to a gene; V was cut back by 6 bases and J by 6 bases. The CDR3: CASRGQGGNEQFF. In DNA, the CDR3 is TGTGCCAGTAGGGGACAGGGAGGCAATGAGCAGTTCTTC.

This chain joins TRBV5-4 and TRBJ1-1; D is unresolved. CDR1 is SGHNT and CDR2 is YYREEE in the germline V gene (reference sequence). The CDR3 has 13 amino acids. V shed 0 bases and J shed 5 bases, with 8 bases lying between them. The CDR3 DNA sequence: TGTGCCAGCAGCTTGGCGGGTAGGACTGAAGCTTTCTTT. Protein: CASSLAGRTEAFF.

The CDR3: CASSLNGRSTDTQYF. The DNA for the CDR3 is TGTGCCAGCAGCTTAAATGGCCGTAGCACAGATACGCAGTATTTT. The chain employs TRBV7-3 and TRBJ2-3; D gene uncertain. This CDR3 spans 15 amino acids. Trimming removed 1 base from V and 0 bases from J, with 8 bases in between. Germline CDR1 SGHTA, CDR2 FQGTGA.